These 14 T cell receptor beta chains share one sample of origin, sequenced in a study of T cells in Graves' hyperthyroidism and ophthalmopathy. RNA transcripts gave rise to amplified TCR beta CDR3 regions. The HTBI set primed first-round TCR CDR3 RT-PCR. TCRdb ran MiXCR on the multiplex PCR reads and lists one entry per CDR3 protein. The sample holds roughly 800,000 distinct CDR3 sequences, over 35% seen once. Sequenced: blood. The receptors stem from a man aged 18 to 30 with Graves' hyperthyroidism.

A few counts support this clonotype. The chain combines TRBV5-5 with TRBJ1-1; D call uncertain. Trimming removed 4 bases from V and 1 base from J, with 11 bases in between. Germline CDR1 SGHKS, CDR2 YYEKEE (reference sequence). The CDR3 length is 14 residues. CDR3 DNA sequence: TGTGCCAGCAGCCCGCAGGCGGGGAACACTGAAGCTTTCTTT. This sequence encodes CASSPQAGNTEAFF. The whole variable domain, remainder taken from reference TRBV5-5 and TRBJ1-1, is DAGVTQSPTHLIKTRGQQVTLRCSPISGHKSVSWYQQVLGQGPQFIFQYYEKEERGRGNFPDRFSARQFPNYSSELNVNALLLGDSALYLCASSPQAGNTEAFFGQGTRLTVV.

The gene calls are TRBV6-2 or TRBV6-3 and TRBJ1-1; 9 bases line up with TRBD1. In germline, CDR1 is MNHEY, CDR2 SVGEGT. V trimming: 5 bases; J trimming: 4 bases; junction bases outside the gene matches: 5. The CDR3 contains 14 residues. The DNA of the CDR3 is TGTGCCAGCAGTGCGGGACAGGGACCCACTGAAGCTTTCTTT. It specifies CASSAGQGPTEAFF.

This clonotype was picked up a small number of times. The chain has TRBV7-9 and TRBJ2-7; D gene unclear. The CDR3 sequence is 14 residues long. The V gene lost 2 bases and the J gene lost 1 base, with 9 bases spanning the gap. Germline assignment: CDR1 SEHNR and CDR2 FQNEAQ (reference sequence). The CDR3 spells CASSLSKSSYEQYF. The DNA for the CDR3 is TGTGCCAGCAGCTTAAGTAAGTCATCCTACGAGCAGTACTTC.

The CDR3 nucleotides read TGTGCCAGCAGTTACTCTCTCAATTCACCCCTCCACTTT. It specifies CASSYSLNSPLHF. The rearrangement uses TRBV2 and TRBJ1-6, with D uncertain. V gave up 5 bases and J gave up 7 bases, with 9 bases separating them. Per germline, CDR1 SNHLY and CDR2 FYNNEI. This CDR3 is built from 13 residues.

The chain employs TRBV20-1 and TRBJ1-1, with no clear D. With 6 bases removed from V and 6 bases from J, the gap between germline ends came to 14 bases. Germline V lookup: CDR1 DFQATT, CDR2 SNEGSKA (reference sequence). The CDR3 covers 12 residues. The CDR3 DNA sequence: TGCAGTGCGACTGGACCGAGCCCTGAAGCTTTCTTT. Its translation: CSATGPSPEAFF.

As regards this clonotype: A read error may produce the germline difference seen at one junction end. This chain uses TRBV7-2 with TRBJ2-5; the D is unclear. CDR3 size: 16 residues. Germline V gives CDR1 SGHTA, CDR2 FQGNSA. The CDR3 region is CASSLEMIPGQETQYF. In DNA form, the CDR3 reads TGCGCCAGCAGCTTGGAAATGATCCCGGGTCAAGAGACCCAGTACTTC.

This clonotype was counted at least ten times. This chain connects TRBV24-1 to TRBJ2-7, with 9 bases aligning to TRBD1. This CDR3 comprises 13 residues. V was clipped by 4 bases and J by 5 bases; unmatched bases: 2. Germline lookup yields CDR1 KGHDR and CDR2 SFDVKD. DNA for the CDR3: TGTGCCACCAGTGACTGGACAGGGGACGAGCAGTACTTC. Amino acid sequence: CATSDWTGDEQYF.

The genes are TRBV7-2 and TRBJ2-7, with D unclear. Germline V lookup: CDR1 SGHTA, CDR2 FQGNSA. This CDR3 contains 14 residues. V lost 1 base and J lost 3, with 10 bases in between. The CDR3 here is CASSLGAVNYEQYF. The CDR3 DNA follows: TGTGCCAGCAGCTTAGGTGCGGTAAACTACGAGCAGTACTTC.

This clonotype came up many times. The chain links TRBV19 to TRBJ1-5; no reliable D call. Looked up from germline, CDR1 is LNHDA and CDR2 is SQIVND (reference sequence). This CDR3 contains 14 residues. Trimming took off 3 bases at V and 0 bases at J, with 6 bases between the two ends. CDR3 sequence: CASSIQYSNQPQHF. The DNA for the CDR3 is TGTGCCAGTAGTATCCAGTATAGCAATCAGCCCCAGCATTTT.

The rearrangement uses TRBV6-5 and TRBJ2-7, with D unclear. The germline CDR1 and CDR2 sequences are MNHEY and SVGAGI. The germline V and J ends were trimmed by 2 bases and 5 bases, with 10 bases remaining between them. This CDR3 is built from 13 residues. DNA of the CDR3: TGTGCCAGCAGTTACAGGGATGGCGACGAGCAGTACTTC. Protein: CASSYRDGDEQYF.

The chain employs TRBV12-3 or TRBV12-4 and TRBJ1-5; a possible D gene is TRBD1 (5 bases). There are 12 residues in the CDR3. The V end was cut by 7 bases, the J end by 9 bases, with 13 bases between. CDR3 DNA: TGTGCCAGCACCCTGGGGGATTCGCCCCAGCATTTT. This encodes CASTLGDSPQHF.

There are many counts of this clonotype. The rearrangement uses TRBV5-1 and TRBJ1-1; no firm D call. The CDR3 runs 13 residues. V was pared by 0 bases and J by 5 bases, with 8 bases between. CDR1 is SGHRS and CDR2 is YFSETQ in the germline V gene. CDR3 sequence reads: CASSLEQRTEAFF. As DNA, the CDR3 is TGCGCCAGCAGCTTGGAACAAAGGACTGAAGCTTTCTTT. The complete variable domain, with remaining parts taken from reference TRBV5-1 and TRBJ1-1, reads KAGVTQTPRYLIKTRGQQVTLSCSPISGHRSVSWYQQTPGQGLQFLFEYFSETQRNKGNFPGRFSGRQFSNSRSEMNVSTLELGDSALYLCASSLEQRTEAFFGQGTRLTVV.

This clonotype was detected ten times or more. The V call is TRBV10-3, the J call TRBJ1-5; D not certain. Germline CDR1 reads ENHRY; CDR2 reads SYGVKD. The CDR3 runs 15 residues. V lost 3 bases and J 0 bases, leaving 9 bases between the germline ends. CDR3 sequence reads: CAISDGQNSNQPQHF. In DNA form, the CDR3 reads TGTGCCATCAGTGATGGGCAGAATAGCAATCAGCCCCAGCATTTT.

On this clonotype: One end of the junction varies from germline; a read error may be responsible. The genes are TRBV7-9 and TRBJ2-7, with D possibly being TRBD1 (6 bases). Germline V gives CDR1 SEHNR, CDR2 FQNEAQ (reference sequence). The CDR3 spans 14 residues. The CDR3 DNA is TGCGCCAGCAGCCTGGGGACAAGCGGCGACGAGCAGTACTTC. Encoded protein: CASSLGTSGDEQYF.